These 11 T cell receptor beta chains share one sample of origin, sequenced in a study of shared clonotypes between healthy human individuals. Sequencing was performed with immunoSEQ multiplex PCR; in TCRdb, only in-frame clones are kept and a portion is missing. The sample lists roughly 2.5 million clones, more than 90% occurring once. Sequencing used naive CD4+ T cells sorted from blood. Specified subset: CD45RA+ positively selected. The receptors stem from a man between 18 and 29 years old in good health.

The rearrangement uses TRBV5-1 and TRBJ2-1; 9 bases are a match to TRBD2. CDR3 length: 15 amino acids. Germline V CDR1 and CDR2: SGHRS, YFSETQ. The V and J ends lost 0 bases and 12 bases, in that order; junction bases with no gene match: 10. DNA for the CDR3: TGCGCCAGCAGCTTGGGAGTAGCGGGGGCCCCCTCGCAGTTCTTC. Its protein is CASSLGVAGAPSQFF.

This CDR3 reads CASSGTGINSPLHF. As DNA, the CDR3 is TGTGCCAGCTCAGGCACGGGGATTAATTCACCCCTCCACTTT. V gene TRBV18 combines with J gene TRBJ1-6; D is ambiguous. CDR1 and CDR2 (germline): KGHSH, LQKENI. The length of the CDR3 is 14 residues. The V end lost 5 bases, the J end lost 6 bases, and 11 bases lay between the germline ends. The whole variable domain, remainder taken from reference TRBV18 and TRBJ1-6, is NAGVMQNPRHLVRRRGQEARLRCSPMKGHSHVYWYRQLPEEGLKFMVYLQKENIIDESGMPKERFSAEFPKEGPSILRIQQVVRGDSAAYFCASSGTGINSPLHFGNGTRLTVT.

As for this clone: Other DNA sequences of this sample code for an identical CDR3. The chain links TRBV10-3 to TRBJ2-2; D gene ambiguous. This CDR3 spans 11 amino acids. From germline, CDR1 is ENHRY and CDR2 SYGVKD. The V end was cut by 4 bases, the J end by 7 bases, with 4 bases between. Here the CDR3 reads CAISGGGELFF. CDR3 DNA: TGTGCCATCAGTGGCGGCGGGGAGCTGTTTTTT.

This chain joins TRBV2 and TRBJ2-2, with D possibly matching TRBD1 (6 bases). This CDR3 is built from 13 residues. The germline V gene encodes CDR1 SNHLY and CDR2 FYNNEI. Trimming stripped 11 bases from V and 7 bases from J, with 17 bases between. CDR3 nucleotide sequence: TGTGCCTCCAGAGGGCAGGGGATCGGGGAGCTGTTTTTT. Its translation is CASRGQGIGELFF.

V is TRBV10-3 and J is TRBJ2-5, with TRBD2 matching over 9 bases. The CDR3 sequence is 15 residues long. Trimming removed 2 bases from V and 3 bases from J; junction bases left unmatched: 4. Germline values: CDR1 ENHRY, CDR2 SYGVKD. CDR3 in amino acids: CAISESGGFEETQYF. As DNA, the CDR3 is TGTGCCATCAGTGAGAGCGGGGGGTTTGAAGAGACCCAGTACTTC.

On this clone itself: The sample contains more than one DNA sequence encoding this CDR3. The CDR3 region has the DNA TGCGCCAGCAGCTTGGTGGGACTCTACAATGAGCAGTTCTTC. It translates to CASSLVGLYNEQFF. V is TRBV5-1 and J is TRBJ2-1; TRBD2 is a possible D gene (6 bases). The CDR3 has 14 residues. CDR1 and CDR2 from the germline V gene are SGHRS and YFSETQ. The ends were cut back, 0 bases at V and 3 bases at J, with 7 bases in the middle.

This chain uses TRBV19 with TRBJ2-3, with 11 positions matching TRBD2. With 5 bases clipped from V and 2 bases from J, the junction kept 6 bases outside the gene matches. From germline, CDR1 is LNHDA and CDR2 SQIVND (reference sequence). The CDR3 consists of 16 residues. This chain's CDR3 is CASSPGLAAPTDTQYF. CDR3 DNA sequence: TGTGCCAGTAGTCCGGGACTAGCGGCTCCCACAGATACGCAGTATTTT.

The chain combines TRBV5-6 with TRBJ1-5; D ambiguous. V was shortened by 5 bases and J by 8 bases, with 17 bases between the two germline ends. This CDR3 is built from 14 residues. Germline values: CDR1 SGHDT, CDR2 YYEEEE. CDR3 DNA: TGTGCCAGCAGATCGTTCTTTGTGGTAGAGCCCCAGCATTTT. Translating gives CASRSFFVVEPQHF.

In regard to this clone: Other nucleotide sequences in the sample specify the same CDR3. The chain links TRBV7-2 to TRBJ2-7, with D unresolved. Germline V lookup: CDR1 SGHTA, CDR2 FQGNSA. Trimming took 5 bases from V and 3 from J, leaving 8 bases between them. The CDR3 is 12 residues long. The CDR3 coding sequence is TGTGCCAGCAGCCGAGACGGCTACGAGCAGTACTTC. Encoded protein: CASSRDGYEQYF.

This chain connects TRBV28 to TRBJ2-5; TRBD1 is a possible D gene (6 bases). Matching the DNA end better, TRBJ2-7 makes the J call doubtful. Per the germline V gene, CDR1 is MDHEN and CDR2 is SYDVKM. The CDR3 extends over 14 amino acids. The DNA of the CDR3 is TGTGCCAGCGCAATGGGGACAACTACCTACGAGCAGTACTTC. It is translated as CASAMGTTTYEQYF.

The rearrangement joins TRBV5-1 to TRBJ1-1; 8 positions match TRBD1. Per germline, CDR1 SGHRS and CDR2 YFSETQ. CDR3 size: 14 residues. Unmatched junction bases numbered 6, after V lost 3 bases and J lost 5 bases. The CDR3 reads CASSSQGALTEAFF. CDR3 DNA sequence: TGCGCCAGCAGCTCCCAGGGGGCGTTAACTGAAGCTTTCTTT.